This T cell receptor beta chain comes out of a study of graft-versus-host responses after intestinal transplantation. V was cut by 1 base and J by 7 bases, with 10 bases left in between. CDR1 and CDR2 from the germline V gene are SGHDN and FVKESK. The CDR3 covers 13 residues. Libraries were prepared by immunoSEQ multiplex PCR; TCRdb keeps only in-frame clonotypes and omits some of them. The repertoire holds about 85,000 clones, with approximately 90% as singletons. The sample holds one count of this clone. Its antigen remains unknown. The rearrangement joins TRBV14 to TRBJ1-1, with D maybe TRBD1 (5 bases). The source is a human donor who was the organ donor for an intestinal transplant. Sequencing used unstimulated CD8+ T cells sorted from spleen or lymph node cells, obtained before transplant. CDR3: CASSQVQGLEAFF. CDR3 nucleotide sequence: TGTGCCAGCAGCCAAGTTCAGGGCCTTGAAGCTTTCTTT. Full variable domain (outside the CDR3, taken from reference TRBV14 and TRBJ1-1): EAGVTQFPSHSVIEKGQTVTLRCDPISGHDNLYWYRRVMGKEIKFLLHFVKESKQDESGMPNNRFLAERTGGTYSTLKVQPAELEDSGVYFCASSQVQGLEAFFGQGTRLTVV.